This entry describes one T cell receptor beta chain. The antigen is unknown. This sample was taken from a study of shared clonotypes between healthy human individuals. Notes on the study in general: Apart from blood, nothing was sampled; tissue repertoires likely differ.

V was clipped by 7 bases and J by 1 base; unmatched bases: 4. The length of the CDR3 is 15 residues. The germline V gene has CDR1 SGHRS and CDR2 YFSETQ. The split of CD4+ cells yielded CD45RA+ naive and CD45RA-negative memory subsets. Sequencing was performed with immunoSEQ multiplex PCR; in TCRdb, only in-frame clones are kept and a portion is missing. Among about 2 million clones listed, 85% to 95% were seen once. The sequenced material came from naive CD4+ T cells sorted from blood. Subset defined: CD45RA+ positively selected. This chain connects TRBV5-1 to TRBJ2-3; the match to TRBD2 covers 12 bases. The receptor was isolated from a man aged 18-30 years in good health. The CDR3 protein is CASVLAGGRTDTQYF. The CDR3 region has the DNA TGCGCCAGCGTACTAGCGGGGGGCCGCACAGATACGCAGTATTTT.